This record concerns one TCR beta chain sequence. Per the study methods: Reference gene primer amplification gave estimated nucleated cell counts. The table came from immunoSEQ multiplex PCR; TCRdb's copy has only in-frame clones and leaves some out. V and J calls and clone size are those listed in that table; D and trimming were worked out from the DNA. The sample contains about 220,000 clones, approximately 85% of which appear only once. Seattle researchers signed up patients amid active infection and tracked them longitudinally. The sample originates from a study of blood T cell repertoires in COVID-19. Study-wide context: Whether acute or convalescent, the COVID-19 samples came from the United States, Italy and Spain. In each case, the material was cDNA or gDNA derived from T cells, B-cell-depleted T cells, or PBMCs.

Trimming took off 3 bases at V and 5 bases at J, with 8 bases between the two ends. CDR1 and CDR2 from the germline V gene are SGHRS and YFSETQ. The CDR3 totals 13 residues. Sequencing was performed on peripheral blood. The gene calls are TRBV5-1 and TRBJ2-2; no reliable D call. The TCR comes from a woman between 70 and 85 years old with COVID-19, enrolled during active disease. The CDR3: CASSSFLTGELFF. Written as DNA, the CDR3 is TGCGCCAGCAGCTCCTTTTTGACCGGGGAGCTGTTTTTT.